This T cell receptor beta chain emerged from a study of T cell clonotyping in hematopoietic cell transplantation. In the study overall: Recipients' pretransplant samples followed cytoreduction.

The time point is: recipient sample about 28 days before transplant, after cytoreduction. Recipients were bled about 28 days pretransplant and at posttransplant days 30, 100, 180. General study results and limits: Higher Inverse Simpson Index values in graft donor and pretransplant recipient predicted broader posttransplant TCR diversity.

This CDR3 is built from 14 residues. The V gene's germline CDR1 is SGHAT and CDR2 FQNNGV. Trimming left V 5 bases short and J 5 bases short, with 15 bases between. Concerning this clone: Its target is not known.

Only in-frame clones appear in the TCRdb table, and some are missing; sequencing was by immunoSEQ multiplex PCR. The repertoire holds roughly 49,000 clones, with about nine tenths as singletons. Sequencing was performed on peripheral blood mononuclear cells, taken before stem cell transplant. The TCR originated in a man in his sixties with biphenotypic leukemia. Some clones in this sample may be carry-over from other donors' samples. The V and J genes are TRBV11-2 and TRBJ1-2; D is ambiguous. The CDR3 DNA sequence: TGTGCCAGCAGCCTGTCCGGGGTTCCGTATGGCTACACCTTC. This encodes CASSLSGVPYGYTF.